The 28 T cell receptor beta chains reported below all come from one sample, sequenced in a study of blood T cell repertoires in COVID-19. Only in-frame clones appear in the TCRdb table, and some are missing; sequencing was by immunoSEQ multiplex PCR. The data contain nearly 350,000 clones, 90% to 95% of them singletons. The specimen was peripheral blood. Receptors originate from a woman aged 18-29 years who had recovered from COVID-19.

This rearrangement joins TRBV11-2 to TRBJ2-1, with 12 bases lining up with TRBD1. This CDR3 spans 19 amino acids. The trim removed 1 base at V and 12 bases at J, leaving 19 bases unmatched. Per germline, CDR1 SGHAT and CDR2 FQNNGV. CDR3 residues: CASSLGRGQGANKASWQFF. CDR3 sequence (DNA): TGTGCCAGCAGCTTAGGACGGGGACAGGGGGCAAACAAGGCATCTTGGCAGTTCTTC.

This sequence joins TRBV30 and TRBJ1-2; 7 bases are a match to TRBD1. V dropped 5 bases and J dropped 6; count of bases not matched to a gene: 9. There are 13 residues in the CDR3. Germline CDR1 is GTSNPN and CDR2 is SVGIG (reference sequence). The CDR3 nucleotides read TGTGCCTGGGATGACAGGGTAGAGCATGGCTACACCTTC. This translates into CAWDDRVEHGYTF.

On this clone: This CDR3 is also generated by other DNA sequences in the sample. The V call is TRBV5-1, the J call TRBJ1-5; possible D gene TRBD1, 5 bases. The V and J ends lost 1 base and 5 bases respectively, with 13 bases between them. The CDR3 is 15 amino acids. Germline loops: CDR1 SGHRS, CDR2 YFSETQ. The CDR3 nucleotides read TGCGCCAGCAGCTTGTCGGGGGGTCGGGATCAGCCCCAGCATTTT. Protein sequence: CASSLSGGRDQPQHF.

V and J are TRBV10-3 and TRBJ1-4; a possible D gene is TRBD1 (6 bases). The germline CDR1 and CDR2 sequences are ENHRY and SYGVKD. The CDR3 loop spans 14 amino acids. V was clipped by 6 bases and J by 1 base, with 9 bases between them. The CDR3 loop reads CAIRGAGTNEKLFF. Written as DNA, the CDR3 is TGTGCCATCAGGGGGGCGGGAACTAATGAAAAACTGTTTTTT.

This sequence joins TRBV3-1 (or the pseudogene TRBV3-2) and TRBJ2-5; 10 nucleotides align to TRBD2. The V and J ends lost 4 bases and 4 bases, in that order; junction bases with no gene match: 3. Per the germline V gene, CDR1 is LGHDT and CDR2 is YNNKEL (reference sequence). CDR3 size: 14 residues. CDR3 sequence: CASSPLAGGETQYF. The CDR3 DNA follows: TGTGCCAGCAGCCCCTTAGCGGGAGGAGAGACCCAGTACTTC.

This chain uses TRBV10-2 with TRBJ2-3; 12 nucleotides line up with TRBD2. Germline V gene lookup returns CDR1 WSHSY and CDR2 SAAADI. CDR3 size: 17 residues. The trim removed 1 base at V and 4 bases at J, leaving 6 bases unmatched. This chain's CDR3 is CASSEWTSGTLADTQYF. As DNA, the CDR3 is TGCGCCAGCAGTGAGTGGACTAGCGGGACCCTCGCAGATACGCAGTATTTT.

This clone was seen once. The chain uses TRBV30 and TRBJ2-4; 8 bases are shared with TRBD2. V dropped 0 bases and J dropped 9; count of bases not matched to a gene: 16. The germline gives CDR1 GTSNPN, CDR2 SVGIG (reference sequence). The CDR3 runs to 17 residues. Here the CDR3 DNA reads TGTGCCTGGAGTGTACGTAGCGCGACCACCCGGGAGGGCATTCAGTACTTC. This encodes CAWSVRSATTREGIQYF.

Details on this clone: The sample carries other DNA sequences with the same CDR3. The J gene is TRBJ2-6, the V gene TRBV5-1; a possible D gene is TRBD1 (5 bases). The ends were cut back, 0 bases at V and 4 bases at J, with 11 bases in the middle. The CDR3 sequence is 16 residues long. CDR1 SGHRS and CDR2 YFSETQ come from the germline V gene. The CDR3 DNA reads TGCGCCAGCAGCTTGGGGGGCCGCTCGGGGGCCAACGTCCTGACTTTC. Its translation is CASSLGGRSGANVLTF.

The chain has TRBV7-2 and TRBJ2-5; D might be TRBD1 (5 bases). Germline V gene data show CDR1 as SGHTA and CDR2 as FQGNSA. CDR3 length: 15 residues. V lost 2 bases, J lost 1 base, and 11 bases lay in between. CDR3 sequence (DNA): TGTGCCAGCAGCTTACTCGGCAGGGTCCAAGAGACCCAGTACTTC. This sequence encodes CASSLLGRVQETQYF.

The chain carries TRBV20-1 and TRBJ2-5; possibly TRBD1 for D (5 bases). The CDR3 contains 11 residues. V lost 1 base, J lost 10 bases, and 10 bases lay in between. In germline, CDR1 is DFQATT, CDR2 SNEGSKA (reference sequence). CDR3 in DNA: TGCAGTGCTAGAGTCCTAGGGGACCAGTACTTC. Protein sequence: CSARVLGDQYF.

The genes are TRBV24-1 and TRBJ2-2; possible D gene TRBD2, 5 bases. The CDR3 spans 15 residues. Germline V gene lookup returns CDR1 KGHDR and CDR2 SFDVKD. The V and J ends lost 4 bases and 4 bases respectively, with 12 bases between them. In nucleotides, the CDR3 is TGTGCCACCAGTGACGCGCGAGGGAGCACCGGGGAGCTGTTTTTT. Encoded protein: CATSDARGSTGELFF.

J is TRBJ1-2 and V is TRBV5-4; D not resolved. The germline V gene encodes CDR1 SGHNT and CDR2 YYREEE (reference sequence). Trimming removed 0 bases from V and 1 base from J, with 7 bases in between. There are 14 residues in the CDR3. The CDR3: CASSLDSINYGYTF. DNA of the CDR3: TGTGCCAGCAGCTTGGACAGCATTAACTATGGCTACACCTTC.

This clone was observed at least ten times. The identical CDR3 is also encoded by other nucleotide sequences in the sample. The gene calls are TRBV30 and TRBJ1-3, with a tentative D call TRBD1 (5 bases). Trimming stripped 2 bases from V and 1 base from J, with 9 bases between. The germline CDR1 and CDR2 sequences are GTSNPN and SVGIG (reference sequence). The CDR3 length is 14 residues. In nucleotides, the CDR3 is TGTGCCTGGAGTCGTCAGGGATCTGGAAACACCATATATTTT. Translation gives CAWSRQGSGNTIYF.

This clone was counted a few times. The V call is TRBV29-1, the J call TRBJ2-7, with a possible D match to TRBD1 (5 bases). The CDR3 is 12 amino acids. Trimming took 0 bases from V and 12 from J, leaving 15 bases between them. Germline CDR1 SQVTM, CDR2 ANQGSEA. The CDR3 protein is CSVEDLRGMGYV. In nucleotides, the CDR3 is TGCAGCGTTGAAGATCTAAGGGGAATGGGGTACGTC.

The chain recombines TRBV18 with TRBJ1-2; D uncertain. Germline V gene sequence: CDR1 KGHSH, CDR2 LQKENI. This CDR3 has 13 amino acids. Trimming took off 3 bases at V and 4 bases at J, with 9 bases between the two ends. CDR3: CASSPQKSYGYTF. The CDR3, as DNA: TGTGCCAGCTCACCCCAGAAATCCTATGGCTACACCTTC.

This chain's CDR3 is CASSESPGIGSGNTIYF. CDR3 in DNA: TGCGCCAGCAGTGAGTCACCAGGGATCGGGTCTGGAAACACCATATATTTT. The chain combines TRBV10-2 with TRBJ1-3, with a tentative D call TRBD1 (5 bases). The CDR3 contains 17 residues. V was clipped by 0 bases and J by 1 base, with 13 bases between them. From germline, CDR1 is WSHSY and CDR2 SAAADI.

The chain links TRBV10-2 to TRBJ1-1; TRBD1 might be the D (5 bases). V shed 3 bases and J shed 5 bases, with 10 bases lying between them. The V gene's germline CDR1 is WSHSY and CDR2 SAAADI. The CDR3 runs 13 residues. The CDR3 bases are TGCGCCAGCAGTGACAGGGTTCGAACTGAAGCTTTCTTT. It yields the protein CASSDRVRTEAFF.

The rearrangement joins TRBV19 to TRBJ1-1; D unclear. The V gene lost 6 bases and the J gene lost 1 base, with 6 bases spanning the gap. This CDR3 is 12 amino acids long. Germline-derived CDR1 and CDR2 are LNHDA and SQIVND (reference sequence). CDR3 DNA: TGTGCCAGTAGCTCCTGGAACACTGAAGCTTTCTTT. Translated, it gives CASSSWNTEAFF.

J is TRBJ1-1 and V is TRBV19; D is ambiguous. This CDR3 is built from 17 residues. V was shortened by 6 bases and J by 3 bases, with 23 bases between the two germline ends. CDR1 and CDR2 from the germline V gene are LNHDA and SQIVND (reference sequence). The CDR3 sequence: CASRPLAGPLRHTEAFF. CDR3 sequence (DNA): TGTGCCAGTAGACCCCTGGCTGGGCCCCTGCGCCACACTGAAGCTTTCTTT.

V usage is TRBV19 and J usage is TRBJ2-2, with TRBD2 as a possible D gene (5 bases). Per the germline V gene, CDR1 is LNHDA and CDR2 is SQIVND (reference sequence). The CDR3 is 16 amino acids. Deletions cut 1 base from V and 4 bases from J, with 13 bases between. CDR3 DNA sequence: TGTGCCAGTAGTATAGGATTTGTCGGACTCACCGGGGAGCTGTTTTTT. It encodes CASSIGFVGLTGELFF.

The rearrangement links TRBV9 to TRBJ1-1; a weak D match, TRBD1 (6 bases). CDR1 is SGDLS, CDR2 YYNGEE, per germline. The V end was cut by 7 bases, the J end by 5 bases, with 15 bases between. The CDR3 consists of 13 residues. The CDR3 loop is CASSAGALTEAFF. CDR3 bases: TGTGCCAGCTCGGCAGGGGCGTTAACTGAAGCTTTCTTT.

This sequence joins TRBV18 and TRBJ1-5; 7 bases are a match to TRBD1. Trimming at V came to 7 bases and at J to 7 bases, leaving 7 bases not matched to a gene. This CDR3 is 13 amino acids long. In germline, CDR1 is KGHSH, CDR2 LQKENI. The CDR3 nucleotides read TGTGCCAGCTTAGACAGGGACTGCCAGCCCCAGCATTTT. Translating it yields CASLDRDCQPQHF. Full variable domain (missing parts from reference TRBV18 and TRBJ1-5): NAGVMQNPRHLVRRRGQEARLRCSPMKGHSHVYWYRQLPEEGLKFMVYLQKENIIDESGMPKERFSAEFPKEGPSILRIQQVVRGDSAAYFCASLDRDCQPQHFGDGTRLSIL.

J is TRBJ2-1 and V is TRBV19; TRBD1 agrees at 10 bases. Germline V gene data show CDR1 as LNHDA and CDR2 as SQIVND (reference sequence). The V and J ends lost 8 bases and 6 bases, in that order; junction bases with no gene match: 13. CDR3 length: 16 amino acids. The CDR3 protein is CASGPGQGGSGNEQFF. In nucleotides, the CDR3 is TGTGCCAGTGGACCCGGACAGGGGGGATCCGGCAATGAGCAGTTCTTC.

As DNA, the CDR3 is TGCGCCAGCAGTGAGTCGTATCTAGCGGGTGGGCAGTTCTTC. This codes for CASSESYLAGGQFF. The chain links TRBV10-1 to TRBJ2-1; 8 positions match TRBD2. The CDR3 is 14 residues long. The germline CDR1 and CDR2 sequences are WNHNN and SYGVQD (reference sequence). The junction had 7 bases not matched to a gene; V was cut back by 0 bases and J by 12 bases.

The V call is TRBV4-1, the J call TRBJ1-1; 9 bases map to TRBD1. This CDR3 is 14 amino acids long. Germline CDR1 reads MGHRA; CDR2 reads YSYEKL. Unmatched junction bases numbered 9, after V lost 8 bases and J lost 5 bases. Here the CDR3 reads CASGVGQGFTEAFF. CDR3 coding DNA: TGCGCCAGCGGAGTGGGACAGGGTTTTACTGAAGCTTTCTTT.

The chain joins TRBV7-2 to TRBJ1-2, with 9 bases aligning to TRBD1. The V segment lost 2 bases and the J segment 5 bases; nucleotides outside the gene matches: 3. Germline V gene lookup returns CDR1 SGHTA and CDR2 FQGNSA. This CDR3 has 14 amino acids. This chain's CDR3 is CASSLRGQGYGYTF. CDR3 DNA: TGTGCCAGCAGCTTAAGGGGACAGGGATATGGCTACACCTTC.

V gene TRBV9 combines with J gene TRBJ2-5, with 10 bases aligning to TRBD2. Trimming cost V 3 bases and J 5 bases; bases outside gene matches: 7. The CDR3 sequence is 15 residues long. Germline CDR1 and CDR2: SGDLS and YYNGEE. The CDR3 DNA sequence: TGTGCCAGCAGCGGACTAGCGGGTTTTATGGAGACCCAGTACTTC. Amino acids: CASSGLAGFMETQYF.

The V call is TRBV28, the J call TRBJ2-3; tentative D call: TRBD2 (5 bases). The CDR3 sequence is 14 residues long. V was cut by 7 bases and J by 4 bases, with 15 bases left in between. In germline, CDR1 is MDHEN, CDR2 SYDVKM. The CDR3 DNA reads as TGTGCCAGCACCCTGGGCGGGCCCGCAGATACGCAGTATTTT. Its translation is CASTLGGPADTQYF.